One TCR beta chain is described in this entry. Followed over time, Seattle patients had been enrolled while infection was active. The sample originates from a study of blood T cell repertoires in COVID-19. Overall study: The origin of the acute and convalescent COVID-19 samples was the United States, Italy and Spain. PBMCs, B-cell-depleted T cells, or T cells were the source of the cDNA or gDNA that made up the material.

From germline, CDR1 is PRHDT and CDR2 FYEKMQ (reference sequence). The length of the CDR3 is 16 residues. With 6 bases clipped from V and 0 bases from J, the junction kept 7 bases outside the gene matches. Study processing details: Counts of nucleated cells, estimated from reference gene primer amplification, were obtained. TCRdb keeps only in-frame clones here, not all; method: immunoSEQ multiplex PCR. V, J and clone size reflect that table, while D and trimming were determined from the DNA. This repertoire shows approximately 120,000 clones, 80% to 95% found once; its top ten account for around 2%.

The sequencing sample was made of peripheral blood. The receptor was derived from a man in his forties or fifties with COVID-19, enrolled during active disease. This chain uses TRBV13 with TRBJ2-1, with 8 bases matching TRBD2. The DNA of the CDR3 is TGTGCCAGCAGAGATAGCGGGACCAGCTCCTACAATGAGCAGTTCTTC. Translation: CASRDSGTSSYNEQFF.